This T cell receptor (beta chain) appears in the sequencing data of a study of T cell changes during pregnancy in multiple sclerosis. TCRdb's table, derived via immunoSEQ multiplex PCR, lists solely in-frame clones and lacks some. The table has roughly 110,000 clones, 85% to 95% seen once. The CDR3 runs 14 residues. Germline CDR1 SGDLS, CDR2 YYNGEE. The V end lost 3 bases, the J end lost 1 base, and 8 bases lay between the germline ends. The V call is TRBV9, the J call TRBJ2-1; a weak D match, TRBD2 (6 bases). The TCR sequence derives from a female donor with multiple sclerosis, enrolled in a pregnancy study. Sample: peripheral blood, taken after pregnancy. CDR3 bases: TGTGCCAGCAGCGAGGGACTGTCCTACAATGAGCAGTTCTTC. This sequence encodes CASSEGLSYNEQFF.